The sequence of this TCR beta chain was determined in a study of cytomegalovirus exposure and HLA in healthy donors. Study-wide context: There were fewer than 130 million unique TCR beta sequences, drawn from 180 million or so T cells, in an earlier analysis. Study-wide points: Later, an analysis showed that TCR beta chains associated with HLA were more clonally expanded than others that were equally common. TCR sequences were mostly rare, though some public TCRs occurred in many donors. CMV serostatus was the only recorded immune exposure for donors.

This PCR relied on a set of 60 Vbeta primers and 13 Jbeta primers. Produced via immunoSEQ multiplex PCR; TCRdb's table is partial and in-frame only. Of some 190,000 clones detected, roughly four fifths appear once; the ten largest clones hold around 1.5%. This CDR3 has 13 amino acids. With 2 bases clipped from V and 9 bases from J, the junction kept 4 bases outside the gene matches. Germline loops: CDR1 SGHRS, CDR2 YFSETQ. Notes on this clone: Its target is unknown.

Sequencing used PBMCs. This chain uses TRBV5-1 with TRBJ2-1; TRBD2 matches 8 bases. This TCR was sampled from a young man in good health and CMV-seronegative. CDR3 DNA: TGCGCCAGCAGCTTCGGGGGGGCCCTTGAGCAGTTCTTC. Residues: CASSFGGALEQFF.